Included here is one TCR beta chain sequence, with context. Its antigen is unknown. This sample was taken from a study of blood T cells in healthy people across ages. Deletions cut 2 bases from V and 0 bases from J, with 8 bases between. This CDR3 has 15 residues. The study's findings and limits: What prevented conclusive comparison of naive and antigen-experienced cells was that PBMCs were unsorted.

Primed by a sample-barcoded 5' primer and a J-beta primer mix, a second PCR proceeded for 7 to 11 cycles. TCRdb passed the 5' RACE reads through MiXCR, listing each CDR3 protein once. This sample has roughly 800,000 distinct CDR3 sequences, with 20% to 30% found just once. The same specimen was also included in a second study, on T cells of mothers and their children. That publication notes: An overlap that was slightly higher, though non-significant, was seen in related mother-child pairs versus unrelated pairs.

This rearrangement joins TRBV12-3 or TRBV12-4 to TRBJ2-1; weak D call: TRBD1 (5 bases). This receptor was identified in a boy aged 5 to 17 in good health. Input material: blood. The CDR3 is CASSLLQGSYNEQFF. DNA for the CDR3: TGTGCCAGCAGTTTACTGCAGGGCTCCTACAATGAGCAGTTCTTC.